Presented here are 10 T cell receptor beta chains from one specimen sequenced in a study of cytomegalovirus exposure and HLA in healthy donors. 13 Jbeta primers and 60 Vbeta primers were used for the PCR. Profiling relied on immunoSEQ multiplex PCR, and the TCRdb table lists in-frame clones only, not all of them. Here the sample spans approximately 120,000 clones, around 77% being singletons. The material sequenced was PBMCs. The receptors were gathered from a man over 45 in good health and CMV-seronegative.

This clone was picked up a small number of times. The genes are TRBV10-3 and TRBJ2-1; TRBD1 matches 9 bases. The germline V gene encodes CDR1 ENHRY and CDR2 SYGVKD. V gave up 2 bases and J gave up 7 bases; unmatched junction bases: 6. The CDR3 consists of 15 residues. The CDR3 coding sequence is TGTGCCATCAGTGAGGGACAGGGGCTTGGTAATGAGCAGTTCTTC. It is translated as CAISEGQGLGNEQFF.

The chain employs TRBV2 and TRBJ1-5, with D maybe TRBD1 (6 bases). V was pared by 5 bases and J by 2 bases, with 10 bases between. The germline gives CDR1 SNHLY, CDR2 FYNNEI. The CDR3 runs 14 residues. CDR3 bases: TGTGCCAGCAGTCAGGGGCGACGCAATCAGCCCCAGCATTTT. This encodes CASSQGRRNQPQHF.

The gene calls are TRBV27 and TRBJ2-5; 7 nucleotides match TRBD2. The CDR3 totals 15 residues. CDR1 is MNHEY, CDR2 SMNVEV, per germline (reference sequence). V lost 5 bases, J lost 2 bases, and 8 bases stayed unmatched. CDR3 nucleotide sequence: TGTGCCAGCAGTCATAATACGGGAGGACAAGAGACCCAGTACTTC. This encodes CASSHNTGGQETQYF.

This clone came up a few times. V and J are TRBV7-2 and TRBJ2-1; TRBD2 agrees at 10 bases. Germline CDR1 is SGHTA and CDR2 is FQGNSA. Losses at the gene ends were 3 bases for V and 7 bases for J; bases not matched to a gene: 9. The CDR3 is 16 amino acids. CDR3 nucleotides: TGTGCCAGCAGCTTGTTTACTAGCGGGGCAGGGAATGAGCAGTTCTTC. Residues: CASSLFTSGAGNEQFF.

The chain recombines TRBV11-2 with TRBJ2-3; D call uncertain. The CDR3 runs 15 residues. V lost 5 bases and J lost 1, with 13 bases in between. Germline CDR1 is SGHAT and CDR2 is FQNNGV. CDR3 sequence (DNA): TGTGCCAGCAGCCTCGGGTTGGTAGGCACAGATACGCAGTATTTT. Translation gives CASSLGLVGTDTQYF.

The chain joins TRBV2 to TRBJ2-3, with D maybe TRBD1 (6 bases). V lost 7 bases and J lost 5, with 19 bases in between. There are 15 residues in the CDR3. Germline assignment: CDR1 SNHLY and CDR2 FYNNEI. For the CDR3, the DNA is TGTGCCAGCACCCAGACAGGCGTGATGGGAGATACGCAGTATTTT. Translating it yields CASTQTGVMGDTQYF.

This chain connects TRBV9 to TRBJ2-4, with 11 positions matching TRBD1. Germline V lookup: CDR1 SGDLS, CDR2 YYNGEE. After removal of 2 bases from V and 9 bases from J, the junction contained 7 bases not matched to a gene. CDR3 length: 15 residues. CDR3 DNA: TGTGCCAGCAGCGTGGGGACGGGACAGGGGGGCATTCAGTACTTC. It yields the protein CASSVGTGQGGIQYF.

The CDR3 bases are TGTGCCAGCAGCCTGAGGGAAAACACTGAAGCTTTCTTT. Translation: CASSLRENTEAFF. The chain is built from TRBV11-1 and TRBJ1-1, with no clear D. V was pared by 5 bases and J by 2 bases, with 9 bases between. The CDR3 contains 13 residues. Germline lookup yields CDR1 SGHAT and CDR2 FQDESV (reference sequence).

The chain combines TRBV28 with TRBJ2-7; tentative D call: TRBD1 (5 bases). Trimming took 4 bases from V and 2 from J, leaving 18 bases between them. Per germline, CDR1 MDHEN and CDR2 SYDVKM. The CDR3 consists of 16 residues. CDR3 residues: CASSSFGIQEAYEQYF. CDR3 DNA sequence: TGTGCCAGCAGTTCATTTGGGATACAGGAAGCCTACGAGCAGTACTTC.

V gene TRBV19 combines with J gene TRBJ2-5; a possible D gene is TRBD1 (6 bases). Trimming cost V 5 bases and J 2 bases, with 15 bases left between them. Per the germline V gene, CDR1 is LNHDA and CDR2 is SQIVND (reference sequence). The CDR3 has 15 amino acids. CDR3 in amino acids: CASSPLDGTQETQYF. The CDR3 DNA follows: TGTGCCAGTAGTCCCTTGGACGGGACACAAGAGACCCAGTACTTC.